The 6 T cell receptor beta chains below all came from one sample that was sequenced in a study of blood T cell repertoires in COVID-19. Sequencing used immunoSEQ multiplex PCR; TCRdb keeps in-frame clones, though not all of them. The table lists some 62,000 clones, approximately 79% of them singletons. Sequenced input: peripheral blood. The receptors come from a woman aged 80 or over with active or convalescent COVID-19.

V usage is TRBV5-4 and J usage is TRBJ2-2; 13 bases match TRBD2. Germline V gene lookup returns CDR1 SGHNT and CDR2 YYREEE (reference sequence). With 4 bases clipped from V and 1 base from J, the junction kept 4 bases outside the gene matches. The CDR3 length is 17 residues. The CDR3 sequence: CASSPRLAGGNTGELFF. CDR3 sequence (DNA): TGTGCCAGCAGCCCCAGACTAGCGGGGGGGAACACCGGGGAGCTGTTTTTT.

CDR3 sequence: CASSGAGVDTGELFF. CDR3 sequence (DNA): TGTGCCAGCAGCGGGGCAGGGGTTGACACCGGGGAGCTGTTTTTT. The V gene is TRBV11-3, the J gene TRBJ2-2, with D perhaps TRBD1 (6 bases). V lost 5 bases, J lost 3 bases, and 13 bases lay in between. This CDR3 is built from 15 residues. Germline V gives CDR1 SGHNT, CDR2 YENEEA. The whole variable domain, filled in from reference TRBV11-3 and TRBJ2-2, reads EAGVVQSPRYKIIEKKQPVAFWCNPISGHNTLYWYLQNLGQGPELLIRYENEEAVDDSQLPKDRFSAERLKGVDSTLKIQPAELGDSAVYLCASSGAGVDTGELFFGEGSRLTVL.

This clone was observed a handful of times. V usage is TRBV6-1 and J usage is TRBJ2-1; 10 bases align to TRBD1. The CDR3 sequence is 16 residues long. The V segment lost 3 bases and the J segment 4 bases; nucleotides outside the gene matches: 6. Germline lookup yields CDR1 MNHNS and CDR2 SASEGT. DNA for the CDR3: TGTGCCAGCAGTGAGTCGGGACAGGGGAAGTACAATGAGCAGTTCTTC. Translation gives CASSESGQGKYNEQFF.

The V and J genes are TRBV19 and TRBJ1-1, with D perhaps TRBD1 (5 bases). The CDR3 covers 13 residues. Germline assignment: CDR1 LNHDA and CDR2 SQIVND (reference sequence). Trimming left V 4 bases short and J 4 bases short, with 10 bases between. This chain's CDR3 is CASSTQGSTEAFF. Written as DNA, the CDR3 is TGTGCCAGTAGTACGCAGGGTTCCACTGAAGCTTTCTTT.

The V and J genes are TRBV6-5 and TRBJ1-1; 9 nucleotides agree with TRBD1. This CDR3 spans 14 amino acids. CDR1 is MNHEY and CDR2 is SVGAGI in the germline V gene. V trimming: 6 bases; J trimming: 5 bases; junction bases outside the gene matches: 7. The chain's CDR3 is CASSLGTGRTEAFF. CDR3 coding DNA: TGTGCCAGCAGCCTGGGGACAGGGAGGACTGAAGCTTTCTTT.

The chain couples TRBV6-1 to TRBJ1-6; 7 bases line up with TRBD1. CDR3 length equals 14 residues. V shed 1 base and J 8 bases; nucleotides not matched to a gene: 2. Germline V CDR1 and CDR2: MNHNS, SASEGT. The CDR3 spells CASSEGDSYSPLHF. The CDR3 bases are TGTGCCAGCAGTGAAGGGGACAGTTATTCACCCCTCCACTTT.